The rows below give T cell receptor beta chains drawn from one sample of a study of T cells in localized non-small cell lung cancer. Sequenced by immunoSEQ multiplex PCR; TCRdb stores in-frame clones only, minus some. The table shows around 30,000 clones, with approximately 90% occurring only once. Sequenced here: peripheral blood mononuclear cells, sampled before any cancer treatment. These receptors were collected from a woman aged 40-70 years with stage III lung adenocarcinoma. Both conserved end residues are part of each CDR3. Fields, in order: clone size, D gene, V gene, J gene, CDR3 DNA, CDR3 protein. A D gene is named only where the DNA matches it firmly. Expanded clones are given a class, and other clones once, few, many or no size at all.

>NA|TRBD2|TRBV29-1|TRBJ2-2
TGCAGCGTTGAACTAGCGGGAGTCGGGGGCACCGGGGAGCTGTTTTTT
CSVELAGVGGTGELFF
>NA|TRBD2|TRBV30|TRBJ2-2
TGTGCCTGTCCACTAGCGGGCGGGACCGGGGAGCTGTTTTTT
CACPLAGGTGELFF
>NA|TRBD1|TRBV30|TRBJ2-7
TGTGCCTGGGGTAGGACCGGGACAGGGCTAAACGAGCAGTACTTC
CAWGRTGTGLNEQYF
>NA|NA|TRBV7-9|TRBJ1-5
TGTGCCAGCAGCCTCGGACAGTATCAGCCCCAGCATTTT
CASSLGQYQPQHF
>few|TRBD2|TRBV4-1|TRBJ2-1
TGCGCCAGCAGCCAACGGGCGGGGGGGGCCGACTACAATGAGCAGTTCTTC
CASSQRAGGADYNEQFF
>NA|NA|TRBV6-6|TRBJ1-2
TGTGCCAGCAGTTACCCACAAGGAGACTATGGCTACACCTTC
CASSYPQGDYGYTF
>NA|TRBD2|TRBV4-1|TRBJ2-1
TGCGCCAGCAGCCAATTTAGCGGGAGTTTTAATGAGCAGTTCTTC
CASSQFSGSFNEQFF
>once|NA|TRBV7-2|TRBJ1-6
TGTGCCAGCAGCTTAGCGATGGGGGGGAGTTCACCCCTCCACTTT
CASSLAMGGSSPLHF
>NA|TRBD1|TRBV6-1|TRBJ2-3
TGTGCCAGCAGTCCGGGACAGGGTACAGATACGCAGTATTTT
CASSPGQGTDTQYF
>NA|NA|TRBV7-2|TRBJ2-7
TGTGCCAGCAGCTTAGTGGGGCTGATCGACGAGCAGTACTTC
CASSLVGLIDEQYF
>NA|TRBD2|TRBV29-1|TRBJ2-1
TGCAGCGTTGACACTAGCGGAATAAGGAATGAGCAGTTCTTC
CSVDTSGIRNEQFF
>NA|NA|TRBV7-8|TRBJ2-7
TGTGCCAGCAGCTTGGCCTATTTGTACGAGCAGTACTTC
CASSLAYLYEQYF
>NA|TRBD2|TRBV28|TRBJ2-7
TGTGCCAGCAGTTTGGCAGCGGGAGGCACCTACGAGCAGTACTTC
CASSLAAGGTYEQYF
>NA|NA|TRBV4-3|TRBJ2-7
TGCGCCAGCAGCCAGGGACACAAGGGCTACGAGCAGTACTTC
CASSQGHKGYEQYF
>NA|NA|TRBV2|TRBJ2-6
TGTGCCAGCACCTTGGTAGAGGGGGCCAACGTCCTGACTTTC
CASTLVEGANVLTF
>NA|NA|TRBV16|TRBJ1-1
TGTGCCAGCAGCCAATCGCCCCCCGGGAACACTGAAGCTTTCTTT
CASSQSPPGNTEAFF
>NA|NA|TRBV28|TRBJ1-2
TGTGCCAGCAGTTTCCACCGACCCGAGGGGTATGGCTACACCTTC
CASSFHRPEGYGYTF
>NA|NA|TRBV27|TRBJ1-5
TGTGCCAGCAGCCGAATCCGGGACCGTAATCAGCCCCAGCATTTT
CASSRIRDRNQPQHF
>NA|NA|TRBV29-1|TRBJ2-3
TGCAGCGTACAGGTTTTCACAGATACGCAGTATTTT
CSVQVFTDTQYF
>once|TRBD1|TRBV7-2|TRBJ1-1
TGTGCCAGCAGCAATCGACAGGGAGGTGAAGCTTTCTTT
CASSNRQGGEAFF
>NA|TRBD2|TRBV7-3|TRBJ2-1
TGTGCCAGCAGCTCCACTAGCGGGGGGGCAGGCACTGAGCAGTTCTTC
CASSSTSGGAGTEQFF
>NA|NA|TRBV7-9|TRBJ1-1
TGTGCCAGCAGCTTAGACTATTTGGGACCGGCAGGAGCTTTCTTT
CASSLDYLGPAGAFF
>NA|NA|TRBV5-1|TRBJ2-7
TGCGCCAGCAGCGCAGGCGTACTAGCCTCGACCCTCTACGAGCAGTACTTC
CASSAGVLASTLYEQYF
>NA|TRBD2|TRBV7-9|TRBJ2-1
TGTGCCAGCAGCCCAGGGACTAGCGGGATTCGAGGTAGTGAGCAGTTCTTC
CASSPGTSGIRGSEQFF
>NA|NA|TRBV2|TRBJ1-1
TGTGCCAGCAGTCTTCAGGGGAACACTGAAGCTTTCTTT
CASSLQGNTEAFF
>NA|TRBD1|TRBV5-6|TRBJ1-6
TGTGCCAGCAGCCAGACAGGGAATATCTGGGATTCACCCCTCCACTTT
CASSQTGNIWDSPLHF
>NA|TRBD2|TRBV19|TRBJ2-1
TGTGCCAGTAGTATCACTAGCGGGGTCTCCTACAATGAGCAGTTCTTC
CASSITSGVSYNEQFF
>NA|TRBD1|TRBV2|TRBJ1-5
TGTGCCAGCAGTGAAGCGCATAGGGGGCAGATCCAGCCCCAGCATTTT
CASSEAHRGQIQPQHF
>NA|NA|TRBV9|TRBJ1-3
TGTGCCAGCAGCGTCGAGGGGGGAGCCTACTCTGGAAACACCATATATTTT
CASSVEGGAYSGNTIYF
>NA|NA|TRBV6-1|TRBJ2-5
TGTGCCAGCAGTGAAGGATCGGGGGCCGGGGAGACCCAGTACTTC
CASSEGSGAGETQYF
>NA|NA|TRBV4-2|TRBJ1-1
TGTGCCAGCAGCCAACCCAGGGGAGGGGACTTGAACACTGAAGCTTTCTTT
CASSQPRGGDLNTEAFF
>once|NA|TRBV18|TRBJ1-6
TGTGCCAGCTCACCGATTAATTCACCCCTCCACTTT
CASSPINSPLHF
>NA|TRBD1|TRBV9|TRBJ1-2
TGTGCCAGCAGCGCCGGGACAGGGGAGTATGGCTACACCTTC
CASSAGTGEYGYTF
>NA|TRBD1|TRBV18|TRBJ2-7
TGTGCCAGCTCACCACCTCGGGACAGGGGACCCTACGAGCAGTACTTC
CASSPPRDRGPYEQYF
>NA|NA|TRBV18|TRBJ1-5
TGTGCCAGCTCACAAACAGCGGCTTATAGCAATCAGCCCCAGCATTTT
CASSQTAAYSNQPQHF
>NA|TRBD2|TRBV18|TRBJ2-3
TGTGCCAGCTCACGCCCGGGACTAGGTACAGATACGCAGTATTTT
CASSRPGLGTDTQYF
>NA|TRBD2|TRBV19|TRBJ2-2
TGTGCCAGTACCCTCCGGCGGGGAGGGGACACCGGGGAGCTGTTTTTT
CASTLRRGGDTGELFF
>NA|TRBD2|TRBV5-8|TRBJ2-2
TGTGCCAGCAGCCCCGGGACTAGCGGGAGTCTCACCGGGGAGCTGTTTTTT
CASSPGTSGSLTGELFF
>NA|NA|TRBV2|TRBJ1-2
TGTGCCAGCAGTGTCCGGGAAAACTATGGCTACACCTTC
CASSVRENYGYTF
>few|NA|TRBV18|TRBJ1-4
TGTGCCAGCTCAACGTTTCCGGGACGGGGTGAAAAACTGTTTTTT
CASSTFPGRGEKLFF
>NA|TRBD2|TRBV30|TRBJ2-5
TGTGCCTGGAGCCGACGACTAGCGGAGACCCAGTACTTC
CAWSRRLAETQYF
>few|TRBD2|TRBV4-2|TRBJ2-1
TGTGCCAGCAGCCAAGACCGCGGGGGGGCTCACAATGAGCAGTTCTTC
CASSQDRGGAHNEQFF
>NA|TRBD2|TRBV5-1|TRBJ2-1
TGCGCCAGCAGCTTGACAGCGGGAGGGCTTTCCCAACCGTTCTTC
CASSLTAGGLSQPFF
>NA|TRBD1|TRBV19|TRBJ2-5
TGTGCCAGTAGTATTCAGGGGGTCGAGACCCAGTACTTC
CASSIQGVETQYF
>NA|NA|TRBV4-3|TRBJ2-6
TGCGCCAGCAGCCAAGACCCCGCAGGGGCGACTGGGGCCAACGTCCTGACTTTC
CASSQDPAGATGANVLTF
>NA|NA|TRBV19|TRBJ2-1
TGTGCCAGTAGTAAAGCGGGTTCCAGCTCCTACAATGAGCAGTTCTTC
CASSKAGSSSYNEQFF
>NA|TRBD2|TRBV2|TRBJ2-3
TGTGCCAGCAGGCGACTAGCAAGGGATACGCAGTATTTT
CASRRLARDTQYF
>NA|TRBD2|TRBV2|TRBJ2-1
TGTGCCAGCAGTGAAGCGAGGCTAGCGGGAGGGGTTGAGCAGTTCTTC
CASSEARLAGGVEQFF
>NA|NA|TRBV7-6|TRBJ1-2
TGTGCCAGCGGCCCCAGGACCGTCGACTATGGCTACACCTTC
CASGPRTVDYGYTF
>NA|TRBD1|TRBV10-2|TRBJ1-2
TGCGCCAGCAGCCCTCCCGGGACAGTTAACTATGGCTACACCTTC
CASSPPGTVNYGYTF
>NA|NA|TRBV7-9|TRBJ2-7
TGTGCCAGCAGCTTAACCGGGGTCCAATACGAGCAGTACTTC
CASSLTGVQYEQYF